The source of this T cell receptor (beta chain) is a study of synovial regulatory T cells in juvenile arthritis (dated by TCRdb to 2013 to 2016). With regard to the full study: Among the sequenced patients, a few were classified as therapy-naive, methotrexate plus infliximab was given to one, methotrexate was given to roughly six, and treatment information was unavailable for one. Using matched patient samples, the researchers compared TCRbeta CDR3 repertoires across three groups: blood iaTreg cells, other blood Treg cells and synovial fluid Treg cells. TCR repertoire comparisons included Treg and Teff subsets from roughly ten JIA patients with active disease. Effector T cell subsets were also sequenced in the study cohort for comparisons, but only blood and synovial fluid Treg cells are covered by the Treg dataset alone. Overall study outcomes, separate from this receptor: iaTreg TCR repertoires were largely private across patients and partially overlapped with synovial Teff and blood CPL repertoires. More CDR3 sequences were shared by synovial Treg cells with iaTreg cells than with other blood Treg cells, and a closer relation was confirmed by Chao-Jaccard similarity.

Synovial samples were synovial fluid collected alongside matched peripheral blood from each patient with active arthritis. TCR repertoire donors were 11 juvenile idiopathic arthritis patients with active disease who had not reached inactive disease, 3 polyarticular and 8 oligoarticular. The median age of the TCR-sequenced patients was less than 13 years (range about 2.1-25), and their median disease duration was approximately seven years (range 0.2-19.1). FOXP3 TSDR demethylation in synovial Treg cells was comparable to that in blood Treg cells and healthy-donor Treg cells, supporting bona fide regulatory lineage commitment of the synovial Treg cells. Samples for TCR repertoire analysis came from two centres in Italy. Library method: the immunoSEQ multiplex PCR assay. TCRbeta CDR3 sequencing was performed by Adaptive Biotechnologies. In the paper's pipeline: To assess repertoire similarity, the researchers used the Chao-modified Jaccard index along with median clonotype overlap taken from 200 random subsamples at equal sample size. The similarity analyses were run on either productive nucleotide sequences or amino acid sequences translated in silico. Hierarchical clustering with single linkage and t-SNE based on Chao-modified Jaccard distances were applied for the comparison of repertoires. Repertoire diversity was assessed with the Renyi index over a range of alpha values after the sample sizes were normalised. TCRdb mirrors the immuneACCESS table, restricted to in-frame sequences. Some clones are absent from its copies; in checked studies, under half trace to an unresolved V gene, and the reason for the others is unknown. The V and J calls and clone size come from that table; D and trimming were worked out from the DNA. The table for this sample records roughly 2,800 clones. The ten largest clonotypes hold 12% of the sample.

Including cysteine and phenylalanine, the CDR3 has 13 amino acids. Only the protein is on record. As encoded in the germline V gene, CDR1 is MNHEY while CDR2 is SVGAGI. As concerns this clone: It lacks a known antigen.

The chain joins TRBV6-5 to TRBJ2-7; TCRdb returns TRBD2, unconfirmable since there is no DNA. This clonotype originated in a donor between 2 and 29 years old with juvenile idiopathic arthritis. The sequenced material came from Treg cells from the synovium. The CDR3 is CASSYGRAYEQYF.